A single sample gave rise to the 19 T cell receptor beta chains below, sequenced in a study of cytomegalovirus exposure and HLA in healthy donors. PCR was performed using 60 Vbeta and 13 Jbeta primers. TCRdb's copy holds only in-frame clones and misses some; the assay was immunoSEQ multiplex PCR. The data hold under 130,000 clones, with more than 75% observed a single time. Sample: PBMCs. All receptors come from a woman under 30 in good health and CMV-seropositive.

The chain recombines TRBV9 with TRBJ2-3, with 10 bases fitting TRBD2. Germline V gene lookup returns CDR1 SGDLS and CDR2 YYNGEE. J was trimmed by 4 bases and V by 0 bases; bases with no gene match: 11. The length of the CDR3 is 18 residues. For the CDR3, the DNA is TGTGCCAGCAGCGTAGAGGGCAGGGCAGCGGGGGGGTCAGATACGCAGTATTTT. This codes for CASSVEGRAAGGSDTQYF.

The chain is built from TRBV30 and TRBJ1-2, with D perhaps matching TRBD1 (6 bases). This CDR3 has 14 amino acids. Trimming removed 2 bases from V and 7 bases from J, with 17 bases in between. Germline CDR1 reads GTSNPN; CDR2 reads SVGIG (reference sequence). The CDR3 here is CAWSRGGQGGGYTF. The CDR3 nucleotides read TGTGCCTGGAGTAGGGGGGGCCAGGGTGGTGGCTACACCTTC.

Here the CDR3 DNA reads TGTGCCAGCAGCTTCTTAGCATTCACCGGGGAGCTGTTTTTT. Its protein is CASSFLAFTGELFF. This chain uses TRBV5-6 with TRBJ2-2; no reliable D call. The CDR3 length is 14 residues. CDR1 is SGHDT and CDR2 is YYEEEE in the germline V gene. V was cut by 2 bases and J by 4 bases, with 9 bases left in between.

The chain uses TRBV18 and TRBJ1-4; D unresolved. The CDR3 loop spans 15 amino acids. The V gene's germline CDR1 is KGHSH and CDR2 LQKENI. Trimming removed 3 bases from V and 0 bases from J, with 8 bases in between. The CDR3 is CASSPIRATNEKLFF. The CDR3 DNA reads as TGTGCCAGCTCACCTATAAGAGCAACTAATGAAAAACTGTTTTTT.

As for this clone: The sample has other DNA sequences that encode this CDR3 too. This chain connects TRBV5-1 to TRBJ1-1; TRBD1 matches 7 bases. Germline lookup yields CDR1 SGHRS and CDR2 YFSETQ. The V segment lost 2 bases and the J segment 0 bases; nucleotides outside the gene matches: 1. This CDR3 comprises 14 residues. In nucleotides, the CDR3 is TGCGCCAGCAGCTTACAGGGGATGAACACTGAAGCTTTCTTT. This sequence encodes CASSLQGMNTEAFF.

The J gene is TRBJ2-3, the V gene TRBV9, with D possibly matching TRBD2 (6 bases). Germline V CDR1 and CDR2: SGDLS, YYNGEE. Trimming left V 0 bases short and J 3 bases short, with 14 bases between. The length of the CDR3 is 16 residues. The CDR3 region is CASSVVSGLITDTQYF. In DNA form, the CDR3 reads TGTGCCAGCAGCGTAGTATCAGGACTAATTACAGATACGCAGTATTTT.

The rearrangement links TRBV29-1 to TRBJ1-3; D unclear. CDR1 is SQVTM, CDR2 ANQGSEA, per germline. V lost 4 bases to trimming and J lost 1 base, with 11 bases between them. The CDR3 length is 14 residues. For the CDR3, the DNA is TGCAGCGTTGGGTTTGCGGGGTCTGGAAACACCATATATTTT. Amino acids: CSVGFAGSGNTIYF.

This clone was detected a few times. V usage is TRBV5-6 and J usage is TRBJ2-7, with a tentative D call TRBD2 (6 bases). The CDR3 contains 12 residues. Per the germline V gene, CDR1 is SGHDT and CDR2 is YYEEEE. V gave up 3 bases and J gave up 6 bases, with 10 bases separating them. The chain's CDR3 is CASSSPSAEQYF. CDR3 DNA: TGTGCCAGCAGCTCCCCTAGCGCCGAGCAGTACTTC.

The CDR3 DNA reads as TGTGCCAGCAGCGGAAACAGGAACACTGAAGCTTTCTTT. It is translated as CASSGNRNTEAFF. The J gene is TRBJ1-1, the V gene TRBV7-3; unclear D gene. This CDR3 comprises 13 residues. The V gene's germline CDR1 is SGHTA and CDR2 FQGTGA. Trimming removed 5 bases from V and 1 base from J, with 8 bases in between.

The rearrangement joins TRBV6-6 to TRBJ2-5, with D tentatively TRBD1 (6 bases). The J call may be in error: the DNA end matches TRBJ2-7 better. The CDR3 spans 16 residues. Germline V gives CDR1 MNHNY, CDR2 SVGAGI (reference sequence). CDR3 protein: CASSEDRQRTRYEQYF. As DNA, the CDR3 is TGTGCCAGCAGCGAGGACAGACAAAGGACCCGATACGAGCAGTACTTC.

The chain uses TRBV6-1 and TRBJ1-1, with TRBD1 identical over 7 bases. Losses at the gene ends were 6 bases for V and 4 bases for J; bases not matched to a gene: 5. The CDR3 sequence is 13 residues long. Germline V gene sequence: CDR1 MNHNS, CDR2 SASEGT. CDR3 region: CASSLQGVTEAFF. DNA of the CDR3: TGTGCCAGCAGCCTGCAGGGGGTCACTGAAGCTTTCTTT.

This clone counts as medium-sized. This chain uses TRBV2 with TRBJ1-5; D unclear. The CDR3 has 13 residues. In germline, CDR1 is SNHLY, CDR2 FYNNEI. V lost 5 bases to trimming and J lost 7 bases, with 12 bases between them. CDR3 DNA: TGTGCCAGCAGTAAATGGGCACAGCAGCCCCAGCATTTT. Translating it yields CASSKWAQQPQHF.

J is TRBJ2-1 and V is TRBV7-2; 8 positions match TRBD1. The germline V gene encodes CDR1 SGHTA and CDR2 FQGNSA. This CDR3 comprises 12 residues. V lost 5 bases and J lost 10; bases outside the gene matches: 4. The CDR3: CASSRDRGEQFF. The CDR3 nucleotides read TGTGCCAGCAGCCGTGACAGGGGCGAGCAGTTCTTC.

The rearrangement uses TRBV5-4 and TRBJ2-1; TRBD2 aligns across 8 bases. V shed 6 bases, J shed 5 bases, and the junction held 7 bases outside the gene matches. This CDR3 comprises 14 residues. The germline gives CDR1 SGHNT, CDR2 YYREEE (reference sequence). The CDR3 loop is CASTPGGQNNEQFF. The CDR3 nucleotides read TGTGCCAGCACGCCGGGGGGGCAGAACAATGAGCAGTTCTTC.

The rearrangement joins TRBV11-2 to TRBJ1-4, with 9 bases that match TRBD1. The CDR3 loop spans 16 amino acids. The germline V gene encodes CDR1 SGHAT and CDR2 FQNNGV. V dropped 1 base and J dropped 8; count of bases not matched to a gene: 8. CDR3 in DNA: TGTGCCAGCAGCTTAGCGTTACAGGGGGCGGGAGAAAAACTGTTTTTT. This gives the protein CASSLALQGAGEKLFF.

This rearrangement joins TRBV7-2 to TRBJ2-2; TRBD2 might be the D (6 bases). V lost 5 bases and J 9 bases, leaving 16 bases between the germline ends. The V gene's germline CDR1 is SGHTA and CDR2 FQGNSA. The CDR3 runs 14 residues. The DNA of the CDR3 is TGTGCCAGCAGCCATTCCGGGACTCAGCGGGAGCTGTTTTTT. Amino acids: CASSHSGTQRELFF.

V is TRBV6-6 and J is TRBJ2-1, with 7 bases that match TRBD2. The CDR3 consists of 14 residues. The V segment lost 7 bases and the J segment 6 bases; nucleotides outside the gene matches: 9. CDR1 and CDR2 from the germline V gene are MNHNY and SVGAGI (reference sequence). The CDR3 sequence is CASTRGRAFNEQFF. As DNA, the CDR3 is TGTGCCAGCACCCGGGGGAGGGCCTTCAATGAGCAGTTCTTC.

Notes on this clone: The sample has other DNA sequences that encode this CDR3 too. The chain carries TRBV9 and TRBJ2-1; maybe TRBD1 (5 bases). Trimming removed 4 bases at V and 3 bases at J, with 11 bases between. Germline V gene lookup returns CDR1 SGDLS and CDR2 YYNGEE. The CDR3 length is 14 residues. Written as DNA, the CDR3 is TGTGCCAGCAGCCCCCAGGGTAACTACAATGAGCAGTTCTTC. This translates into CASSPQGNYNEQFF. Drawing the rest from reference TRBV9 and TRBJ2-1, the complete variable domain is DSGVTQTPKHLITATGQRVTLRCSPRSGDLSVYWYQQSLDQGLQFLIQYYNGEERAKGNILERFSAQQFPDLHSELNLSSLELGDSALYFCASSPQGNYNEQFFGPGTRLTVL.

The chain employs TRBV25-1 and TRBJ1-2, with unresolved D. V shed 4 bases and J shed 1 base, with 4 bases lying between them. Germline lookup yields CDR1 MGHDK and CDR2 SYGVNS. The CDR3 contains 12 residues. CDR3 nucleotide sequence: TGTGCCAGCAGTGCGTATAACTATGGCTACACCTTC. Translating gives CASSAYNYGYTF.